This T cell receptor beta chain originates from a study of blood T cell repertoires in COVID-19. Study context: The United States, Italy and Spain were the sources of the acute and convalescent COVID-19 samples. T cells, B-cell-depleted T cells, or PBMCs provided the cDNA or gDNA that served as material.

Under the authors' procedure: It was from reference gene primer amplification that nucleated cell counts were estimated. Clones were sequenced by immunoSEQ multiplex PCR, and TCRdb holds only the in-frame ones, with some missing. The V and J calls and the clone size are those of that table, but D and trimming were determined from the DNA. The sample holds approximately 52,000 clones, approximately 89% seen once. The clonotype originates from a man over 45 with acute or convalescent COVID-19. Material for sequencing was peripheral blood.

CDR3 amino acids: CASSLGTPSFPYGYTF. DNA of the CDR3: TGTGCCAGCAGCCTCGGGACACCCTCATTCCCCTATGGCTACACCTTC. V is TRBV3-1 (or the pseudogene TRBV3-2) and J is TRBJ1-2; a possible D gene is TRBD1 (6 bases). V lost 4 bases and J 4 bases, leaving 19 bases between the germline ends. This CDR3 is 16 amino acids long. CDR1 is LGHDT, CDR2 YNNKEL, per germline (reference sequence).